This entry lists 5 T cell receptor beta chains sequenced from one sample in a study of T cell repertoires and HLA-DP antigens. What these receptors recognize is not known. Clones were read by immunoSEQ multiplex PCR, and TCRdb kept only the in-frame ones, dropping some. The data show about 120,000 clones, with around 93% seen just once and 0.25% to 0.3% held by the top ten. The sample taken for sequencing was CD4+ T cells from PBMCs. The source is a woman aged 18-35 years in good health and CMV-seronegative.

This clone has a single count. The chain is built from TRBV10-2 and TRBJ2-2, with no clear D. Per the germline V gene, CDR1 is WSHSY and CDR2 is SAAADI. The length of the CDR3 is 15 residues. Trimming pared 0 bases from V and 5 bases from J, leaving 10 bases between. The CDR3 protein is CASSESGRITGELFF. Here the CDR3 DNA reads TGCGCCAGCAGTGAGTCTGGCAGGATTACCGGGGAGCTGTTTTTT.

The chain recombines TRBV7-9 with TRBJ1-1, with D possibly matching TRBD1 (6 bases). Germline V gene lookup returns CDR1 SEHNR and CDR2 FQNEAQ (reference sequence). The CDR3 extends over 17 amino acids. V was trimmed by 1 base and J by 1 base, leaving 16 bases between them. CDR3 sequence: CASSLEGRGRGNTEAFF. The DNA of the CDR3 is TGTGCCAGCAGCTTAGAAGGCCGGGGGCGGGGGAACACTGAAGCTTTCTTT.

The gene calls are TRBV11-2 and TRBJ2-2, with D perhaps TRBD2 (5 bases). Trimming left V 3 bases short and J 7 bases short, with 12 bases between. Germline CDR1 and CDR2: SGHAT and FQNNGV. The CDR3 is 14 residues long. CDR3 nucleotides: TGTGCCAGCAGCTTGGTGGGCCGGGGCGGGGAGCTGTTTTTT. Translating it yields CASSLVGRGGELFF.

V usage is TRBV28 and J usage is TRBJ2-5; no definite D call. Germline CDR1 MDHEN, CDR2 SYDVKM. Between the trimmed V and J ends, which lost 1 base and 3 bases, there was a span of 6 bases. This CDR3 spans 13 amino acids. CDR3 nucleotide sequence: TGTGCCAGCAGTTTATCGTTAGAAGAGACCCAGTACTTC. This gives the protein CASSLSLEETQYF.

The V and J genes are TRBV4-1 and TRBJ2-7; D could derive from TRBD1 or TRBD2 (5 bases each). Germline loops: CDR1 MGHRA, CDR2 YSYEKL. V lost 4 bases and J lost 3, with 16 bases in between. CDR3 length equals 15 residues. CDR3 protein: CASSPLGTARYEQYF. CDR3 bases: TGCGCCAGCAGCCCCCTAGGGACGGCCCGCTACGAGCAGTACTTC.